Sequencing of this TCR beta chain was carried out in a study of T-cell reconstitution after alpha-beta-depleted transplantation in children. The CDR3 contains 11 residues. Per the germline V gene, CDR1 is DFQATT and CDR2 is SNEGSKA (reference sequence). V lost 3 bases and J 9 bases, leaving 11 bases between the germline ends. Researchers prepared the TCRbeta library using unique molecular identifiers, the study reports. TCRdb independently ran MiXCR on the PCR reads; one entry per CDR3 protein. The repertoire holds approximately 400,000 distinct CDR3 sequences, roughly a tenth seen once, with 4.5% to 6% in the top ten. The sample holds a few counts of this clonotype.

The starting material was PBMCs from the stem cell graft donor, obtained from the stem cell graft. The receptor was derived from a human donor who donated a stem cell graft to a child with acute myeloid leukemia. The rearrangement joins TRBV20-1 to TRBJ2-5; D ambiguous. The CDR3 DNA follows: TGCAGTGCTAGCGGTGATAGGGCCCAGTACTTC. Translated: CSASGDRAQYF.